One sample yielded the 27 T cell receptor beta chains listed below, sequenced in a study of T cells in tuberculosis. The repertoire was sequenced with immunoSEQ multiplex PCR; TCRdb's copy has only in-frame clones and lacks some. The data contain some 31,000 clones, 85% to 95% of them singletons. The material sequenced was PBMCs. All receptors derive from a donor aged 10-29 years with latent tuberculosis or without tuberculosis infection.

This clone was seen only once. J is TRBJ1-3 and V is TRBV5-1; D gene ambiguous. This CDR3 region has 15 residues. Germline values: CDR1 SGHRS, CDR2 YFSETQ. V was trimmed by 0 bases and J by 1 base, leaving 8 bases between them. CDR3 residues: CASSLAGVSGNTIYF. CDR3 nucleotides: TGCGCCAGCAGCTTGGCCGGGGTTTCTGGAAACACCATATATTTT.

The chain couples TRBV5-1 to TRBJ1-3; a possible D gene is TRBD1 (6 bases). CDR3 length: 15 amino acids. Germline V lookup: CDR1 SGHRS, CDR2 YFSETQ. Trimming removed 2 bases from V and 0 bases from J, with 9 bases in between. In nucleotides, the CDR3 is TGCGCCAGCAGCTTCACAGGGCCCTCTGGAAACACCATATATTTT. This codes for CASSFTGPSGNTIYF.

The chain carries TRBV25-1 and TRBJ1-3; D remains ambiguous. V lost 1 base and J 4 bases, leaving 5 bases between the germline ends. The CDR3 is 13 residues long. Germline CDR1 is MGHDK and CDR2 is SYGVNS. As DNA, the CDR3 is TGTGCCAGCAGTGAATGGGCGGGAAACACCATATATTTT. Its translation: CASSEWAGNTIYF.

CDR3 bases: TGCAGCGTTGAACAATACCAGGGATCCTCCTACGAGCAGTACTTC. This encodes CSVEQYQGSSYEQYF. V and J are TRBV29-1 and TRBJ2-7, with a possible D match to TRBD1 (5 bases). V was clipped by 2 bases and J by 0 bases, with 14 bases between them. The CDR3 spans 15 residues. Germline CDR1 and CDR2: SQVTM and ANQGSEA.

V and J are TRBV19 and TRBJ1-5, with TRBD1 identical over 8 bases. In germline, CDR1 is LNHDA, CDR2 SQIVND (reference sequence). J was trimmed by 7 bases and V by 10 bases; bases with no gene match: 9. This CDR3 comprises 13 residues. CDR3 in DNA: TGTGCCACGAAAGACAGGGGTCGGCAGCCCCAGCATTTT. Protein: CATKDRGRQPQHF.

This chain connects TRBV6-1 to TRBJ2-1; tentative D call: TRBD2 (5 bases). V lost 2 bases and J 7 bases, leaving 15 bases between the germline ends. The CDR3 runs 15 residues. Per germline, CDR1 MNHNS and CDR2 SASEGT. CDR3 DNA: TGTGCCAGCAGTGAACCCTCCGAGGGAAGGAATGAGCAGTTCTTC. Translating gives CASSEPSEGRNEQFF.

The chain links TRBV15 to TRBJ1-2, with no clear D. The CDR3 extends over 18 amino acids. Germline V lookup: CDR1 LNHNV, CDR2 YYDKDF (reference sequence). V was pared by 0 bases and J by 4 bases, with 21 bases between. The CDR3 DNA is TGTGCCACCAGCAGAGATTTGTTCCCGCGATTACGTGGCTATGGCTACACCTTC. Its protein is CATSRDLFPRLRGYGYTF.

This chain connects TRBV29-1 to TRBJ1-6, with 9 bases lining up with TRBD1. The CDR3 is 14 amino acids. Germline-derived CDR1 and CDR2 are SQVTM and ANQGSEA. The V segment lost 5 bases and the J segment 8 bases; nucleotides outside the gene matches: 7. The CDR3 reads CSVRQGGQDSPLHF. CDR3 nucleotides: TGCAGCGTTCGACAGGGGGGGCAGGATTCACCCCTCCACTTT.

This chain links TRBV4-3 with TRBJ2-3; 8 bases line up with TRBD1. The germline gives CDR1 LGHNA, CDR2 YSLEER. This CDR3 spans 15 amino acids. The trim removed 3 bases at V and 2 bases at J, leaving 4 bases unmatched. The CDR3 nucleotides are TGCGCCAGCAGCCAGAGACAGGGGAACACAGATACGCAGTATTTT. Its translation is CASSQRQGNTDTQYF.

This clone was counted a single time. The genes are TRBV2 and TRBJ1-4; D is perhaps TRBD1 (6 bases). V lost 4 bases to trimming and J lost 4 bases, with 16 bases between them. The CDR3 length is 16 residues. Germline V gene sequence: CDR1 SNHLY, CDR2 FYNNEI. In DNA, the CDR3 is TGTGCCAGCAGTGTTCGCCAACAGGGCGGTAATGAAAAACTGTTTTTT. It codes for CASSVRQQGGNEKLFF.

This clone appeared once. The rearrangement joins TRBV7-2 to TRBJ2-5; 9 nucleotides agree with TRBD1. CDR3 length: 15 amino acids. CDR1 is SGHTA, CDR2 FQGNSA, per germline. V shed 1 base and J 4 bases; nucleotides not matched to a gene: 4. The CDR3 sequence: CASSLGDRAIETQYF. In nucleotides, the CDR3 is TGTGCCAGCAGCTTAGGGGACAGGGCGATAGAGACCCAGTACTTC.

The rearrangement links TRBV4-1 to TRBJ2-7, with D possibly TRBD1 on 5 matching bases. This CDR3 spans 14 amino acids. V dropped 1 base and J dropped 3 bases, with 10 bases sitting between them. Germline CDR1 is MGHRA and CDR2 is YSYEKL. The CDR3 spells CASSQGGRDYEQYF. The CDR3 DNA follows: TGCGCCAGCAGCCAAGGCGGCAGGGACTACGAGCAGTACTTC.

This sequence joins TRBV19 and TRBJ2-7; perhaps TRBD1 as D (6 bases). V gave up 5 bases and J gave up 6 bases, with 23 bases separating them. The CDR3 is made up of 16 amino acids. Germline-derived CDR1 and CDR2 are LNHDA and SQIVND (reference sequence). The CDR3: CASSLRDTFIIGEQYF. CDR3 in DNA: TGTGCCAGTAGTCTCCGGGACACCTTCATCATAGGCGAGCAGTACTTC.

The chain links TRBV28 to TRBJ2-3; D is possibly TRBD2 (6 bases). The germline V gene has CDR1 MDHEN and CDR2 SYDVKM. Trimming took off 7 bases at V and 4 bases at J, with 12 bases between the two ends. The CDR3 has 13 amino acids. The chain's CDR3 is CASITRESDTQYF. The CDR3 bases are TGTGCCAGCATTACCCGGGAGTCAGATACGCAGTATTTT.

The chain couples TRBV4-2 to TRBJ2-1; 8 nucleotides align to TRBD2. CDR1 and CDR2 (germline): LGHNA, YNFKEQ. This CDR3 comprises 14 residues. V lost 4 bases to trimming and J lost 7 bases; unmatched junction nucleotides: 6. The CDR3 sequence is CASSPRGGGNEQFF. CDR3 bases: TGTGCCAGCAGCCCCCGGGGGGGTGGAAATGAGCAGTTCTTC.

The chain is built from TRBV5-6 and TRBJ1-2; 9 bases are shared with TRBD1. Germline CDR1 reads SGHDT; CDR2 reads YYEEEE. The CDR3 spans 15 residues. V shed 4 bases and J 7 bases; nucleotides not matched to a gene: 11. The CDR3, as DNA: TGTGCCAGCAGCAGCGCGGGACAGGGAAGGGTTGGCTACACCTTC. This sequence encodes CASSSAGQGRVGYTF.

The rearrangement joins TRBV6-7 to TRBJ1-4, with D possibly matching TRBD1 (5 bases). TRBV6-7 is sorted into the ORF group, with uncertain function. The CDR3 runs to 14 residues. Between the trimmed V and J ends, which lost 4 bases and 5 bases, there was a span of 11 bases. Here the CDR3 reads CASSSREPNEKLFF. Written as DNA, the CDR3 is TGTGCCAGCAGTTCCAGGGAACCAAATGAAAAACTGTTTTTT.

The gene calls are TRBV28 and TRBJ1-1; 7 bases align to TRBD1. Germline V gene data show CDR1 as MDHEN and CDR2 as SYDVKM. J lost 4 bases, V lost 4 bases, and 6 bases had no gene match. CDR3 size: 14 residues. CDR3 coding DNA: TGTGCCAGCAGTTCGAACAGGGGTAGCACTGAAGCTTTCTTT. As protein: CASSSNRGSTEAFF.

The gene calls are TRBV27 and TRBJ2-1, with a possible D match to TRBD1 (5 bases). Trimming took 2 bases from V and 6 from J, leaving 20 bases between them. Germline lookup yields CDR1 MNHEY and CDR2 SMNVEV (reference sequence). This CDR3 has 17 amino acids. In DNA form, the CDR3 reads TGTGCCAGCAGTTTAAGGGGTCAAAAACATGGTGGCAATGAGCAGTTCTTC. This encodes CASSLRGQKHGGNEQFF.

The chain uses TRBV7-9 and TRBJ2-1; TRBD2 matches 12 bases. The V segment lost 5 bases and the J segment 6 bases; nucleotides outside the gene matches: 11. CDR1 is SEHNR and CDR2 is FQNEAQ in the germline V gene (reference sequence). CDR3 length: 17 residues. The DNA for the CDR3 is TGTGCCAGCAGCCCGACTAGCGGGAGCCAAGGGACCAATGAGCAGTTCTTC. This gives the protein CASSPTSGSQGTNEQFF.

The genes are TRBV4-2 and TRBJ2-1; maybe TRBD1 (5 bases). In germline, CDR1 is LGHNA, CDR2 YNFKEQ. This CDR3 contains 17 residues. Trimming removed 0 bases at V and 2 bases at J, with 14 bases between. CDR3 in amino acids: CASSQDRVGRPYNEQFF. CDR3 nucleotides: TGTGCCAGCAGCCAAGATAGGGTGGGGCGACCCTACAATGAGCAGTTCTTC.

In DNA, the CDR3 is TGTGCCAGCAGCCCCGCTATTAACCCCTACGAGCAGTACTTC. It yields the protein CASSPAINPYEQYF. This chain connects TRBV9 to TRBJ2-7; no reliable D call. The germline V and J ends were trimmed by 4 bases and 2 bases, with 13 bases remaining between them. The length of the CDR3 is 14 residues. Germline lookup yields CDR1 SGDLS and CDR2 YYNGEE.

The chain uses TRBV6-1 and TRBJ2-3; no firm D call. The V end lost 2 bases, the J end lost 5 bases, and 14 bases lay between the germline ends. The CDR3 sequence is 15 residues long. Germline CDR1 MNHNS, CDR2 SASEGT. CDR3 in DNA: TGTGCCAGCAGTGAATGGCGACTCCTGGGAGATACGCAGTATTTT. This encodes CASSEWRLLGDTQYF.

This sequence joins TRBV6-1 and TRBJ2-3, with 8 bases identical to TRBD1. V shed 1 base and J 3 bases; nucleotides not matched to a gene: 18. The germline CDR1 and CDR2 sequences are MNHNS and SASEGT. The CDR3 contains 20 residues. The CDR3 reads CASSEGIGDRGFFATDTQYF. The DNA for the CDR3 is TGTGCCAGCAGTGAAGGGATCGGTGACAGGGGTTTTTTTGCTACAGATACGCAGTATTTT.

The chain recombines TRBV4-2 with TRBJ2-7; 14 bases match TRBD2. The CDR3 length is 16 residues. V shed 3 bases and J 5 bases; nucleotides not matched to a gene: 6. From germline, CDR1 is LGHNA and CDR2 YNFKEQ. The CDR3: CASSHKTSGGAHEQYF. CDR3 nucleotides: TGTGCCAGCAGCCACAAGACTAGCGGGGGGGCCCACGAGCAGTACTTC.

The genes are TRBV4-1 and TRBJ1-5; no clear D gene. Germline V gene lookup returns CDR1 MGHRA and CDR2 YSYEKL. The CDR3 runs 17 residues. Trimming stripped 3 bases from V and 0 bases from J, with 15 bases between. The CDR3 DNA reads TGCGCCAGCAGCCAGGAGGTTGCAGTATATAGCAATCAGCCCCAGCATTTT. Translated: CASSQEVAVYSNQPQHF.

In its sample, this clone was seen once. Compared with germline, one end of the junction differs, possibly owing to a read error. The chain couples TRBV28 to TRBJ2-1; D not certain. Germline loops: CDR1 MDHEN, CDR2 SYDVKM. This CDR3 is built from 12 residues. The CDR3 DNA sequence: TGTGCCAGCAGTTTGGTATTCCTTAACCCAGTCTTC. It translates to CASSLVFLNPVF.